Each of the 21 T cell receptor beta chains below was sequenced from the same sample in a study of blood T cell repertoires in COVID-19. Measured with immunoSEQ multiplex PCR; TCRdb has only the in-frame clones, and not every one. The sample records 180,000 or so clones, roughly 86% being singletons. Material: peripheral blood. These receptors all come from a woman under 40 with active or convalescent COVID-19.

The V gene is TRBV29-1, the J gene TRBJ2-7; D not resolved. The CDR3 consists of 13 residues. Germline CDR1 SQVTM, CDR2 ANQGSEA. The germline V and J ends were trimmed by 5 bases and 2 bases, with 13 bases remaining between them. Here the CDR3 DNA reads TGCAGCGTTTTATCATCAGGTACCTACGAGCAGTACTTC. Translated, it gives CSVLSSGTYEQYF.

The chain recombines TRBV6-6 with TRBJ2-7, with 8 nucleotides matching TRBD1. Per germline, CDR1 MNHNY and CDR2 SVGAGI (reference sequence). Losses at the gene ends were 6 bases for V and 1 base for J; bases not matched to a gene: 2. This CDR3 is 13 amino acids long. This chain's CDR3 is CASRNRGSYEQYF. The CDR3 nucleotides read TGTGCCAGCAGGAACAGGGGGTCCTACGAGCAGTACTTC.

This chain joins TRBV6-5 and TRBJ1-4; 7 positions agree with TRBD1. V shed 6 bases, J shed 4 bases, and the junction held 8 bases outside the gene matches. The V gene's germline CDR1 is MNHEY and CDR2 SVGAGI. The CDR3 is 15 residues long. For the CDR3, the DNA is TGTGCCAGCAGGATTCGACAGGGCAATAATGAAAAACTGTTTTTT. This gives the protein CASRIRQGNNEKLFF.

The rearrangement uses TRBV28 and TRBJ2-7; 7 bases are a match to TRBD1. The germline CDR1 and CDR2 sequences are MDHEN and SYDVKM. The CDR3 runs to 16 residues. V dropped 3 bases and J dropped 3; count of bases not matched to a gene: 11. The CDR3 coding sequence is TGTGCCAGCAGTTTGCCCCCCCTGGGACAGAGCTACGAGCAGTACTTC. Translation gives CASSLPPLGQSYEQYF.

This chain links TRBV27 with TRBJ2-5, with 8 bases lining up with TRBD2. V dropped 5 bases and J dropped 3; count of bases not matched to a gene: 8. The CDR3 length is 15 residues. Germline V lookup: CDR1 MNHEY, CDR2 SMNVEV (reference sequence). CDR3 nucleotide sequence: TGTGCCAGCAGTCCAGGACTAGCTTGGGAAGAGACCCAGTACTTC. As protein: CASSPGLAWEETQYF.

The V and J genes are TRBV7-9 and TRBJ1-4; no clear D gene. Per the germline V gene, CDR1 is SEHNR and CDR2 is FQNEAQ (reference sequence). V was cut by 8 bases and J by 5 bases, with 9 bases left in between. This CDR3 is 12 amino acids long. In DNA form, the CDR3 reads TGTGCCAGCGGGAGTATAAATGAAAAACTGTTTTTT. Protein product: CASGSINEKLFF. The full variable domain, completed using reference TRBV7-9 and TRBJ1-4, is DTGVSQNPRHKITKRGQNVTFRCDPISEHNRLYWYRQTLGQGPEFLTYFQNEAQLEKSRLLSDRFSAERPKGSFSTLEIQRTEQGDSAMYLCASGSINEKLFFGSGTQLSVL.

The rearrangement links TRBV10-3 to TRBJ2-3; 10 bases are a match to TRBD2. With 4 bases clipped from V and 5 bases from J, the junction kept 6 bases outside the gene matches. CDR3 size: 15 residues. Germline CDR1 reads ENHRY; CDR2 reads SYGVKD. CDR3 nucleotide sequence: TGTGCCATCAGTGGCCAAGCGGGAGGGCAAGATACGCAGTATTTT. Translation gives CAISGQAGGQDTQYF.

The CDR3 DNA follows: TGTGCCAGCAGCTTAGAGGCCAGGGCGAACACCGGGGAGCTGTTTTTT. It yields the protein CASSLEARANTGELFF. The genes are TRBV7-6 and TRBJ2-2, with D possibly TRBD1 on 5 matching bases. This CDR3 contains 16 residues. CDR1 and CDR2 from the germline V gene are SGHVS and FNYEAQ. Trimming left V 1 base short and J 0 bases short, with 9 bases between. Together with reference TRBV7-6 and TRBJ2-2, the CDR3 gives the full variable domain: GAGVSQSPRYKVTKRGQDVALRCDPISGHVSLYWYRQALGQGPEFLTYFNYEAQQDKSGLPNDRFSAERPEGSISTLTIQRTEQRDSAMYRCASSLEARANTGELFFGEGSRLTVL.

This chain connects TRBV6-5 to TRBJ1-1; TRBD1 might be the D (5 bases). Germline V gives CDR1 MNHEY, CDR2 SVGAGI. This CDR3 spans 14 amino acids. The V end was cut by 5 bases, the J end by 1 base, with 11 bases between. CDR3 residues: CASSSQTANTEAFF. The CDR3 DNA reads as TGTGCCAGCAGTAGCCAGACAGCGAACACTGAAGCTTTCTTT.

The chain links TRBV14 to TRBJ2-1; possibly TRBD2 for D (7 bases). Germline V lookup: CDR1 SGHDN, CDR2 FVKESK. Trimming stripped 2 bases from V and 4 bases from J, with 15 bases between. This CDR3 has 16 amino acids. CDR3 sequence: CASSQYWGGRYNEQFF. The CDR3 DNA is TGTGCCAGCAGCCAATATTGGGGGGGCCGGTACAATGAGCAGTTCTTC. Based on the CDR3 plus reference TRBV14 and TRBJ2-1, the full variable domain is EAGVTQFPSHSVIEKGQTVTLRCDPISGHDNLYWYRRVMGKEIKFLLHFVKESKQDESGMPNNRFLAERTGGTYSTLKVQPAELEDSGVYFCASSQYWGGRYNEQFFGPGTRLTVL.

This chain connects TRBV2 to TRBJ2-3; D possibly corresponds to TRBD2 (5 bases). There are 13 residues in the CDR3. V lost 6 bases to trimming and J lost 4 bases, with 11 bases between them. CDR1 SNHLY and CDR2 FYNNEI come from the germline V gene. In nucleotides, the CDR3 is TGTGCCAGCAGCGACACCGGGGCAGATACGCAGTATTTT. It yields the protein CASSDTGADTQYF.

The V call is TRBV20-1, the J call TRBJ2-1, with D possibly being TRBD1 (5 bases). Trimming cost V 3 bases and J 8 bases, with 17 bases left between them. This CDR3 has 14 amino acids. The germline V gene has CDR1 DFQATT and CDR2 SNEGSKA (reference sequence). The CDR3 here is CSASLKTVNDEQFF. The CDR3 DNA is TGCAGTGCTAGTTTAAAGACAGTTAACGATGAGCAGTTCTTC.

This clone was picked up one time. This chain connects TRBV5-1 to TRBJ2-7; D unresolved. Trimming shortened V by 3 bases and J by 2 bases, and 9 bases separated the two germline ends. CDR1 is SGHRS, CDR2 YFSETQ, per germline. The CDR3 is 13 amino acids. The CDR3 region is CASSWSSAYEQYF. The DNA for the CDR3 is TGCGCCAGCAGCTGGAGTTCCGCCTACGAGCAGTACTTC.

The chain is built from TRBV7-2 and TRBJ2-2; tentatively, D is TRBD2 (6 bases). The CDR3 sequence is 15 residues long. With 6 bases removed from V and 0 bases from J, the gap between germline ends came to 11 bases. Germline CDR1 is SGHTA and CDR2 is FQGNSA. In DNA form, the CDR3 reads TGTGCCAGCAGATGGCGGGATACGAACACCGGGGAGCTGTTTTTT. Residues: CASRWRDTNTGELFF.

This clone was picked up one time. This rearrangement joins TRBV4-2 to TRBJ1-2; 10 positions agree with TRBD1. After removal of 4 bases from V and 4 bases from J, the junction contained 15 bases not matched to a gene. The CDR3 runs to 18 residues. Germline V CDR1 and CDR2: LGHNA, YNFKEQ. The CDR3 region has the DNA TGTGCCAGCAGCCTACACATAACCTCCGGGACAGGGGCCTATGGCTACACCTTC. This sequence encodes CASSLHITSGTGAYGYTF.

The rearrangement links TRBV7-6 to TRBJ2-5, with D perhaps matching TRBD2 (5 bases). This CDR3 comprises 15 residues. Germline V gene sequence: CDR1 SGHVS, CDR2 FNYEAQ. The V end lost 1 base, the J end lost 2 bases, and 11 bases lay between the germline ends. The CDR3 DNA reads TGTGCCAGCAGCTTAGGTTTAGGACTTCAAGAGACCCAGTACTTC. Its protein is CASSLGLGLQETQYF.

The chain employs TRBV14 and TRBJ2-1; the match to TRBD2 covers 16 bases. This CDR3 has 16 residues. V shed 3 bases and J 7 bases; nucleotides not matched to a gene: 3. Germline assignment: CDR1 SGHDN and CDR2 FVKESK. The CDR3 loop reads CASSHPGLAGGNEQFF. The CDR3 DNA sequence: TGTGCCAGCAGCCACCCGGGACTAGCGGGAGGGAATGAGCAGTTCTTC.

The chain couples TRBV6-1 to TRBJ1-1, with TRBD1 matching 7 bases. In germline, CDR1 is MNHNS, CDR2 SASEGT. The CDR3 loop spans 14 amino acids. The V and J ends lost 3 bases and 0 bases, in that order; junction bases with no gene match: 1. CDR3 bases: TGTGCCAGCAGTGAGGGACAGCTGAACACTGAAGCTTTCTTT. The encoded protein is CASSEGQLNTEAFF.

V gene TRBV2 combines with J gene TRBJ1-1; D is possibly TRBD1 (5 bases). The CDR3 is 13 residues long. Per germline, CDR1 SNHLY and CDR2 FYNNEI. V was pared by 4 bases and J by 4 bases, with 10 bases between. In DNA form, the CDR3 reads TGTGCCAGCAGTGCCCAGGGTGTCACTGAAGCTTTCTTT. This translates into CASSAQGVTEAFF.

The rearrangement uses TRBV29-1 and TRBJ2-7; D uncertain. The CDR3 sequence is 12 residues long. Trimming cost V 4 bases and J 1 base, with 8 bases left between them. Germline V lookup: CDR1 SQVTM, CDR2 ANQGSEA. The CDR3 is CSVGDVSYEQYF. In DNA form, the CDR3 reads TGCAGCGTTGGAGACGTATCCTACGAGCAGTACTTC.

V and J are TRBV10-1 and TRBJ1-4; D is uncertain. The CDR3 extends over 14 amino acids. Trimming took off 3 bases at V and 5 bases at J, with 10 bases between the two ends. CDR1 WNHNN and CDR2 SYGVQD come from the germline V gene (reference sequence). The DNA for the CDR3 is TGCGCCAGCAGTGATCCACCAGTAAATGAAAAACTGTTTTTT. It specifies CASSDPPVNEKLFF.